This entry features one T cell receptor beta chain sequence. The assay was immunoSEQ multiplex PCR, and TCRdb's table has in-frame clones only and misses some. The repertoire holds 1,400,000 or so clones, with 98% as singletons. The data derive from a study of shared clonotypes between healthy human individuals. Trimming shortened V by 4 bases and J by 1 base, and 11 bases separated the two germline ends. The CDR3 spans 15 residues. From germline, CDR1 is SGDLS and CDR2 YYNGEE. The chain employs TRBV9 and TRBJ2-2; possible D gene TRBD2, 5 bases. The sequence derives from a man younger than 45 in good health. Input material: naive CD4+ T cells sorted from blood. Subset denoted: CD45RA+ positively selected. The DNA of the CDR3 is TGTGCCAGCAGCCCCCGAGCGGTGAACACCGGGGAGCTGTTTTTT. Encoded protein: CASSPRAVNTGELFF.